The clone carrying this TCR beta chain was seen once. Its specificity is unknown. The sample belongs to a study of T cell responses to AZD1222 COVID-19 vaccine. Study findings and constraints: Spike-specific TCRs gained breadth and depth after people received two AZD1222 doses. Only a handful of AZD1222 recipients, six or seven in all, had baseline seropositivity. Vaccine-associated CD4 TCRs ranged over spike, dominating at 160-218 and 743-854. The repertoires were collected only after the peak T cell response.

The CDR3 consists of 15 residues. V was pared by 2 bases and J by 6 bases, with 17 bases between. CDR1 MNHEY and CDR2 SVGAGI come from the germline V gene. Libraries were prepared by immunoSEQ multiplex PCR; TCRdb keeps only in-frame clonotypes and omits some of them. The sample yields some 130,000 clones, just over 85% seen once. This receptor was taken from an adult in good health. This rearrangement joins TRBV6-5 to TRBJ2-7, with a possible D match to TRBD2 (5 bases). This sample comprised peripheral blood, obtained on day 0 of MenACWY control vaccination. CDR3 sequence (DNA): TGTGCCAGCAGTTACCCGAGCGGTGAAGGAGGCGAGCAGTACTTC. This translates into CASSYPSGEGGEQYF.